Listed here is a single T cell receptor beta chain. The CDR3 is 16 amino acids. Germline values: CDR1 SNHLY, CDR2 FYNNEI. V was pared by 6 bases and J by 4 bases, with 8 bases of the junction left unmatched. Profiling relied on immunoSEQ multiplex PCR, and the TCRdb table lists in-frame clones only, not all of them. The table lists tens of thousands of clones, 80% of them singletons. Time point in this sample: blood 2 weeks post-SBRT. Stated treatment: 15 Gy SBRT to primary tumor, nephrectomy 4 weeks later. The source of the sample is a study of radiation and T cells in renal cell carcinoma. The sequenced sample was blood, obtained from a patient whose treatment included radiotherapy and nephrectomy. J is TRBJ2-2 and V is TRBV2, with TRBD2 identical over 10 bases. The sequence came from a woman in her sixties or seventies with renal cell carcinoma. CDR3 loop: CASSILAGEGTGELFF. CDR3 bases: TGTGCCAGCAGCATCCTAGCGGGAGAGGGCACCGGGGAGCTGTTTTTT.